The 18 T cell receptor beta chains in this list originate from one sample, sequenced in a study of blood T cell repertoires in COVID-19. The data were produced by immunoSEQ multiplex PCR, yet TCRdb's version contains in-frame clones alone and is incomplete. Counted here are more than 150,000 clones, about 80% occurring once; the ten biggest clones make up 5.5% to 7.5%. Sequenced sample: peripheral blood. The receptors shown here come from a human donor in a cohort sampled during active COVID-19.

The chain has TRBV5-6 and TRBJ1-1, with 8 bases matching TRBD1. With 4 bases clipped from V and 3 bases from J, the junction kept 11 bases outside the gene matches. This CDR3 is built from 16 residues. Per germline, CDR1 SGHDT and CDR2 YYEEEE. CDR3 residues: CASSRTGRLEYTEAFF. In nucleotides, the CDR3 is TGTGCCAGCAGCCGGACAGGGAGGTTAGAGTACACTGAAGCTTTCTTT.

This clone was picked up one time. This chain joins TRBV27 and TRBJ2-1; D remains unclear. Germline CDR1 reads MNHEY; CDR2 reads SMNVEV (reference sequence). V was shortened by 2 bases and J by 4 bases, with 6 bases between the two germline ends. The CDR3 spans 13 residues. CDR3 sequence (DNA): TGTGCCAGCAGTTTAGACGGGTACAATGAGCAGTTCTTC. Protein: CASSLDGYNEQFF.

V gene TRBV19 combines with J gene TRBJ2-5; weak D call: TRBD1 (6 bases). This CDR3 region has 15 residues. Germline assignment: CDR1 LNHDA and CDR2 SQIVND (reference sequence). V was clipped by 6 bases and J by 0 bases, with 14 bases between them. The CDR3 nucleotides read TGTGCCAGTAGGCCACAGGGCTCGTACCAAGAGACCCAGTACTTC. Residues: CASRPQGSYQETQYF.

The chain has TRBV19 and TRBJ2-7; D call uncertain. The V and J ends lost 3 bases and 3 bases respectively, with 9 bases between them. This CDR3 is built from 13 residues. Germline assignment: CDR1 LNHDA and CDR2 SQIVND (reference sequence). CDR3 protein: CASSIAAGYEQYF. DNA for the CDR3: TGTGCCAGTAGTATTGCGGCCGGCTACGAGCAGTACTTC.

This clone was observed a few times. The chain is built from TRBV9 and TRBJ2-1; 11 bases match TRBD2. The germline gives CDR1 SGDLS, CDR2 YYNGEE. The J segment lost 5 bases and the V segment lost 3 bases, leaving 1 base of the junction unmatched. The CDR3 is 14 residues long. CDR3 sequence reads: CASSATSGDNEQFF. The CDR3 coding sequence is TGTGCCAGCAGCGCGACTAGCGGGGACAATGAGCAGTTCTTC.

The genes are TRBV5-4 and TRBJ1-2; D is perhaps TRBD1 (6 bases). The CDR3 runs 15 residues. CDR1 is SGHNT, CDR2 YYREEE, per germline (reference sequence). The ends were cut back, 3 bases at V and 4 bases at J, with 16 bases in the middle. The CDR3 DNA follows: TGTGCCAGCAGCTACGGGACGACAGGTACCTATGGCTACACCTTC. Translated, it gives CASSYGTTGTYGYTF. The full variable domain, in which reference TRBV5-4 and TRBJ1-2 provide the parts outside the CDR3, is ETGVTQSPTHLIKTRGQQVTLRCSSQSGHNTVSWYQQALGQGPQFIFQYYREEENGRGNFPPRFSGLQFPNYSSELNVNALELDDSALYLCASSYGTTGTYGYTFGSGTRLTVV.

The V gene is TRBV9, the J gene TRBJ2-2; the match to TRBD1 covers 9 bases. CDR1 and CDR2 from the germline V gene are SGDLS and YYNGEE. The V segment lost 6 bases and the J segment 1 base; nucleotides outside the gene matches: 7. CDR3 size: 16 residues. As DNA, the CDR3 is TGTGCCAGCACCAGTCAGGGACAGGGGAACACCGGGGAGCTGTTTTTT. Its protein product is CASTSQGQGNTGELFF.

The chain has TRBV30 and TRBJ1-4; 9 bases match TRBD1. Trimming took 8 bases from V and 8 from J; bases not matched to a gene: 9. The CDR3 totals 13 residues. From germline, CDR1 is GTSNPN and CDR2 SVGIG (reference sequence). CDR3 bases: TGTGCCGGGACCACAGGGGGCGACGAAAAACTGTTTTTT. Protein: CAGTTGGDEKLFF.

V gene TRBV19 combines with J gene TRBJ2-2; D possibly corresponds to TRBD1 (6 bases). With 5 bases removed from V and 4 bases from J, the gap between germline ends came to 14 bases. Germline loops: CDR1 LNHDA, CDR2 SQIVND (reference sequence). The CDR3 length is 15 residues. The CDR3 DNA reads as TGTGCCAGTAGTTCAGGGGTGGTGGGCACCGGGGAGCTGTTTTTT. Its translation: CASSSGVVGTGELFF.

DNA of the CDR3: TGTGCCAGCTCACCACCGGCAGTACCCGAGCAGTACTTC. Residues: CASSPPAVPEQYF. The chain joins TRBV18 to TRBJ2-7; D unresolved. V was shortened by 0 bases and J by 6 bases, with 9 bases between the two germline ends. Germline V gene data show CDR1 as KGHSH and CDR2 as LQKENI. The CDR3 is made up of 13 amino acids.

This chain uses TRBV2 with TRBJ1-4, with TRBD1 matching over 8 bases. The V segment lost 6 bases and the J segment 7 bases; nucleotides outside the gene matches: 1. Germline CDR1 and CDR2: SNHLY and FYNNEI. The CDR3 loop spans 12 amino acids. CDR3 in amino acids: CASRGTGEKLFF. The CDR3 DNA follows: TGTGCCAGCAGGGGGACAGGTGAAAAACTGTTTTTT. Variable domain in full (rest from reference TRBV2 and TRBJ1-4): EPEVTQTPSHQVTQMGQEVILRCVPISNHLYFYWYRQILGQKVEFLVSFYNNEISEKSEIFDDQFSVERPDGSNFTLKIRSTKLEDSAMYFCASRGTGEKLFFGSGTQLSVL.

This sequence joins TRBV3-1 (or the pseudogene TRBV3-2) and TRBJ2-5; possible D gene TRBD2, 6 bases. Germline CDR1 reads LGHDT; CDR2 reads YNNKEL (reference sequence). The CDR3 runs to 17 residues. Between the trimmed V and J ends, which lost 1 base and 5 bases, there was a span of 20 bases. The CDR3 sequence: CASSQGRQAGLRETQYF. In DNA, the CDR3 is TGTGCCAGCAGCCAAGGACGCCAAGCGGGCCTGCGGGAGACCCAGTACTTC.

The chain has TRBV9 and TRBJ1-2; 7 bases are shared with TRBD1. The germline V gene encodes CDR1 SGDLS and CDR2 YYNGEE. The length of the CDR3 is 12 residues. V trimming: 2 bases; J trimming: 7 bases; junction bases outside the gene matches: 2. This CDR3 reads CASSVAGGGYTF. The CDR3 DNA reads as TGTGCCAGCAGCGTGGCAGGGGGTGGCTACACCTTC. Using reference TRBV9 and TRBJ1-2 for the parts outside the CDR3, the full variable domain is DSGVTQTPKHLITATGQRVTLRCSPRSGDLSVYWYQQSLDQGLQFLIQYYNGEERAKGNILERFSAQQFPDLHSELNLSSLELGDSALYFCASSVAGGGYTFGSGTRLTVV.

The rearrangement uses TRBV2 and TRBJ1-6; 7 bases are shared with TRBD1. The CDR3 extends over 14 amino acids. V lost 6 bases and J lost 10; bases outside the gene matches: 9. Germline loops: CDR1 SNHLY, CDR2 FYNNEI. CDR3 nucleotide sequence: TGTGCCAGCAGCCTGCAGGGGGAAGTGTCACCCCTCCACTTT. The encoded protein is CASSLQGEVSPLHF.

The chain employs TRBV30 and TRBJ1-1; tentatively, D is TRBD1 (5 bases). Germline values: CDR1 GTSNPN, CDR2 SVGIG (reference sequence). CDR3 length: 12 residues. Deletions cut 2 bases from V and 7 bases from J, with 11 bases between. CDR3: CAWSPRQSEAFF. As DNA, the CDR3 is TGTGCCTGGAGTCCCAGACAGAGTGAAGCTTTCTTT.

The chain couples TRBV4-2 to TRBJ1-6; D call uncertain. There are 18 residues in the CDR3. The ends were cut back, 0 bases at V and 7 bases at J, with 19 bases in the middle. Germline CDR1 is LGHNA and CDR2 is YNFKEQ. In nucleotides, the CDR3 is TGTGCCAGCAGCCAAGATCACCCTTCAGTTCGCAGGAATTCACCCCTCCACTTT. This translates into CASSQDHPSVRRNSPLHF.

This chain connects TRBV7-9 to TRBJ1-1, with 9 positions matching TRBD1. V was pared by 5 bases and J by 11 bases, with 12 bases of the junction left unmatched. The length of the CDR3 is 14 residues. CDR1 SEHNR and CDR2 FQNEAQ come from the germline V gene (reference sequence). CDR3 amino acids: CASSPPDRGVTAFF. CDR3 bases: TGTGCCAGCAGCCCTCCGGACAGGGGTGTAACGGCTTTCTTT.

The CDR3 bases are TGTGCCAGCAGTATCACTAGCTCCCCCGGGGAGCTGTTTTTT. Its protein is CASSITSSPGELFF. V and J are TRBV27 and TRBJ2-2; tentatively, D is TRBD2 (6 bases). Germline CDR1 reads MNHEY; CDR2 reads SMNVEV (reference sequence). Trimming cost V 5 bases and J 6 bases, with 13 bases left between them. This CDR3 has 14 amino acids.